These 11 T cell receptor beta chains came from one sample sequenced in a study of molecular identifiers for immune sequencing clone quantification. TCRdb called the PCR reads again in MiXCR, with one record for every CDR3 protein. The sample yields 600,000 to 650,000 distinct CDR3 sequences, just under 20% seen once. The sample was naive CD8+ T cells from blood, with Jurkat cell RNA spiked in. This sample's subset: FACS-sorted CD8+CD4-CCR7+CD45RA+ naive T cells. These receptors were obtained from a human donor in good health. Some libraries in this study had Jurkat cell RNA spiked in.

The chain links TRBV4-3 to TRBJ1-2, with TRBD1 matching over 7 bases. Losses at the gene ends were 5 bases for V and 6 bases for J; bases not matched to a gene: 9. CDR3 size: 14 residues. Germline lookup yields CDR1 LGHNA and CDR2 YSLEER. The CDR3 DNA is TGCGCCAGCAGCTCGCAGGGGGATTGGGATGGCTACACCTTC. This sequence encodes CASSSQGDWDGYTF.

This chain connects TRBV6-2 or TRBV6-3 to TRBJ2-2; a possible D gene is TRBD1 (5 bases). The CDR3 has 14 residues. Per germline, CDR1 MNHEY and CDR2 SVGEGT. V was shortened by 5 bases and J by 5 bases, with 12 bases between the two germline ends. CDR3 sequence reads: CASSPPTDTGELFF. CDR3 in DNA: TGTGCCAGCAGTCCCCCGACAGATACCGGGGAGCTGTTTTTT.

This chain links TRBV2 with TRBJ1-1; TRBD1 aligns across 11 bases. The CDR3 totals 16 residues. Germline V CDR1 and CDR2: SNHLY, FYNNEI. V was pared by 4 bases and J by 1 base, with 5 bases of the junction left unmatched. CDR3 residues: CASSGTGGIGNTEAFF. The CDR3 DNA reads TGTGCCAGCAGTGGGACAGGGGGCATCGGGAACACTGAAGCTTTCTTT.

The rearrangement links TRBV13 to TRBJ1-2, with D unclear. V was clipped by 4 bases and J by 1 base, with 13 bases between them. CDR3 length equals 15 residues. The germline CDR1 and CDR2 sequences are PRHDT and FYEKMQ (reference sequence). CDR3 sequence reads: CASSSDSVLNYGYTF. As DNA, the CDR3 is TGTGCCAGCAGCTCGGACTCGGTCCTTAACTATGGCTACACCTTC. Looking up the rest from reference TRBV13 and TRBJ1-2 gives the full variable domain: AAGVIQSPRHLIKEKRETATLKCYPIPRHDTVYWYQQGPGQDPQFLISFYEKMQSDKGSIPDRFSAQQFSDYHSELNMSSLELGDSALYFCASSSDSVLNYGYTFGSGTRLTVV.

The genes are TRBV6-2 or TRBV6-3 and TRBJ2-1; D is ambiguous. CDR1 and CDR2 (germline): MNHEY, SVGEGT. Trimming took off 2 bases at V and 5 bases at J, with 7 bases between the two ends. The CDR3 length is 13 residues. The CDR3 coding sequence is TGTGCCAGCAGTTACCTGGGCCACAATGAGCAGTTCTTC. Translating gives CASSYLGHNEQFF.

Turning to this clonotype: At one end, the junction sequence differs from germline, possibly due to a read error. Written as DNA, the CDR3 is TGTGCCAGCAGCCAAGAAGGCACCGGAGAGTCCCAGTACTTC. It translates to CASSQEGTGESQYF. This chain connects TRBV3-1 to TRBJ2-5; D is ambiguous. The CDR3 extends over 14 amino acids. Germline assignment: CDR1 LGHDT and CDR2 YNNKEL (reference sequence).

As concerns this clonotype: A read error is likely, as this CDR3 ends without the conserved phenylalanine or tryptophan. The chain links TRBV10-1 to TRBJ2-7; D ambiguous. CDR1 is WNHNN and CDR2 is SYGVQD in the germline V gene (reference sequence). This CDR3 is built from 13 residues. The ends were cut back, 4 bases at V and 1 base at J, with 8 bases in the middle. The CDR3 loop reads CASSGQPSYEQYS. The CDR3 nucleotides read TGCGCCAGCAGTGGCCAGCCTTCCTACGAGCAGTACTCC.

This clonotype was detected many times. The CDR3 nucleotides read TGTGCCAGCAGCCAGGAGTATACGGTGGACCGCGGGTTCTTC. This codes for CASSQEYTVDRGFF. The rearrangement joins TRBV7-9 to TRBJ2-1, with unresolved D. From germline, CDR1 is SEHNR and CDR2 FQNEAQ (reference sequence). The CDR3 covers 14 residues. Trimming left V 5 bases short and J 15 bases short, with 23 bases between. The entire variable domain, with the rest obtained from reference TRBV7-9 and TRBJ2-1, is as follows: DTGVSQNPRHKITKRGQNVTFRCDPISEHNRLYWYRQTLGQGPEFLTYFQNEAQLEKSRLLSDRFSAERPKGSFSTLEIQRTEQGDSAMYLCASSQEYTVDRGFFGPGTRLTVL.

This clonotype was counted at least ten times. The gene calls are TRBV4-1 and TRBJ2-5; maybe TRBD1 (5 bases). Germline V gene data show CDR1 as MGHRA and CDR2 as YSYEKL. The CDR3 sequence is 14 residues long. V was trimmed by 1 base and J by 1 base, leaving 7 bases between them. The CDR3 coding sequence is TGCGCCAGCAGCCAAGCAGGGCTCCAAGAGACCCAGTACTTC. Translating gives CASSQAGLQETQYF.

This clonotype has at least ten counts. V and J are TRBV12-3 or TRBV12-4 and TRBJ2-4; 8 nucleotides agree with TRBD1. This CDR3 comprises 15 residues. With 0 bases clipped from V and 9 bases from J, the junction kept 7 bases outside the gene matches. CDR3 residues: CASSLAQGALGIQYF. The CDR3 nucleotides are TGTGCCAGCAGTTTAGCTCAGGGGGCATTGGGCATTCAGTACTTC.

In its sample, this clonotype was seen many times. CDR3 protein: CASRRTAPQETQYF. The CDR3 DNA sequence: TGTGCCAGCAGGCGGACAGCCCCCCAAGAGACCCAGTACTTC. This chain links TRBV13 with TRBJ2-5, with D perhaps TRBD1 (6 bases). The CDR3 extends over 14 amino acids. The V gene's germline CDR1 is PRHDT and CDR2 FYEKMQ (reference sequence). V was pared by 6 bases and J by 1 base, with 12 bases between.